A selection of T cell receptor beta chains follows, all from one sample in a study of regulatory T cells in long-lasting Graves disease. In TCRdb, the multiplex PCR reads were re-called with MiXCR into one record per CDR3 protein. The table has roughly 500,000 distinct CDR3 sequences, around 13% seen once. This sample was also put to use in a study of T cells in Graves' hyperthyroidism and ophthalmopathy.

This specimen consisted of peripheral blood mononuclear cells (PBMCs), obtained at new diagnosis, from a patient treated with antithyroid drugs. Receptors were obtained from a woman aged 50 to 65 with Graves disease. CDR3s leave out the opening cysteine and the closing phenylalanine or tryptophan.

v_gene	j_gene	CDR3aa
TRBV28	TRBJ1-1	ASSLWGRGGTEAF
TRBV9	TRBJ2-3	ASSAASLSRTDTQY
TRBV9	TRBJ2-2	ASSVARDVWGGELF
TRBV3-1	TRBJ1-2	ASSQPGPGYT
TRBV4-1	TRBJ2-7	ASSQDSSGIYGDEQY
TRBV27	TRBJ2-5	ASSPLGTSEVETQY
TRBV9	TRBJ2-4	ASSPGTSWGIQY
TRBV5-8	TRBJ2-2	ASSLPSGSSNTGELF
TRBV14	TRBJ1-1	ASSPGSAEAF
TRBV6-1	TRBJ2-5	ASRGDYQETQY
TRBV5-4	TRBJ1-2	ASSLDSIYGYT
TRBV5-1	TRBJ2-7	ASSLADLVDEQY
TRBV29-1	TRBJ2-7	SAGTGTYEQY
TRBV12-3/TRBV12-4	TRBJ2-7	ASSFAGREQY
TRBV28	TRBJ2-5	ASSSAATQETQY
TRBV12-3/TRBV12-4	TRBJ1-6	ASSLPVGALH
TRBV28	TRBJ2-2	ASSLFRGPTGELF
TRBV6-1	TRBJ2-3	ASSTSGASTDTQY
TRBV10-1	TRBJ2-3	ASMAVSGRAEDTQY
TRBV20-1	TRBJ2-7	SAEGRGGEQY
TRBV3-1	TRBJ2-7	ASSRPGGVVYEQY
TRBV18	TRBJ1-1	ASSPPVLEGRAEAF
TRBV28	TRBJ2-5	ASGKTGLLGETQY
TRBV7-2	TRBJ2-1	ASSSQLNNEQF
TRBV2	TRBJ1-2	ASLGDYGYT
TRBV5-1	TRBJ1-2	ASSLAMDSSAVYT
TRBV28	TRBJ2-7	ASSLFLRAALAGGLTYEQY
TRBV5-1	TRBJ2-6	ASGQDSGANVLT
TRBV7-9	TRBJ1-4	ASSYATGLKLF